What follows are 10 T cell receptor beta chains derived from one specimen sequenced in a study of human T cells and chemical hapten exposure. TCRdb re-called the RACE reads with MiXCR, one entry per CDR3 protein. The top ten hold over 6.5% of the sample, which has around 300,000 distinct CDR3 sequences, over 5% seen once. Documented time point: pre-sensitization, week 0. This sample's treatment: therapeutic diphenylcyclopropenone sensitization with weekly scalp DPC. This specimen was whole blood, taken in connection with sensitization to the hapten diphenylcyclopropenone (DPC). These TCRs come from a woman between 18 and 29 years old with alopecia areata. Some clones in this sample may be carry-over from other donors' samples.

The chain joins TRBV6-5 to TRBJ2-3, with a tentative D call TRBD2 (5 bases). V lost 5 bases, J lost 4 bases, and 13 bases lay in between. This CDR3 comprises 14 residues. Germline V gene sequence: CDR1 MNHEY, CDR2 SVGAGI. CDR3 coding DNA: TGTGCCAGCAGTAGGACCCTAGCTGCAGATACGCAGTATTTT. Encoded protein: CASSRTLAADTQYF.

This clonotype was seen at least ten times. The rearrangement joins TRBV28 to TRBJ1-3; D is unclear. Trimming stripped 4 bases from V and 0 bases from J, with 7 bases between. Germline CDR1 and CDR2: MDHEN and SYDVKM. The CDR3 runs to 14 residues. The CDR3 bases are TGTGCCAGCAGTTATGGAGTCTCTGGAAACACCATATATTTT. Encoded protein: CASSYGVSGNTIYF. The entire variable domain, with the rest obtained from reference TRBV28 and TRBJ1-3, is as follows: DVKVTQSSRYLVKRTGEKVFLECVQDMDHENMFWYRQDPGLGLRLIYFSYDVKMKEKGDIPEGYSVSREKKERFSLILESASTNQTSMYLCASSYGVSGNTIYFGEGSWLTVV.

J is TRBJ2-6 and V is TRBV9; 8 bases match TRBD1. The V segment lost 5 bases and the J segment 0 bases; nucleotides outside the gene matches: 7. The CDR3 runs to 17 residues. The germline V gene encodes CDR1 SGDLS and CDR2 YYNGEE. CDR3 in amino acids: CASRSRDRLSGANVLTF. The DNA for the CDR3 is TGTGCCAGCAGAAGCCGGGACAGGCTCTCTGGGGCCAACGTCCTGACTTTC.

A few counts support this clonotype. The genes are TRBV9 and TRBJ1-1; D gene ambiguous. Germline loops: CDR1 SGDLS, CDR2 YYNGEE. The V end lost 1 base, the J end lost 1 base, and 11 bases lay between the germline ends. The CDR3 consists of 15 residues. For the CDR3, the DNA is TGTGCCAGCAGCGTAAAACCCCCTAAGAACACTGAAGCTTTCTTT. This codes for CASSVKPPKNTEAFF.

V gene TRBV19 combines with J gene TRBJ2-7; D is unresolved. CDR1 and CDR2 (germline): LNHDA, SQIVND (reference sequence). This CDR3 comprises 15 residues. The germline V and J ends were trimmed by 3 bases and 5 bases, with 17 bases remaining between them. CDR3 protein: CASSIGGPARDEQYF. CDR3 in DNA: TGTGCCAGTAGTATTGGTGGGCCCGCACGGGACGAGCAGTACTTC.

This clonotype has ten or more counts. The J gene is TRBJ2-1, the V gene TRBV6-5, with a possible D match to TRBD1 (5 bases). The V gene's germline CDR1 is MNHEY and CDR2 SVGAGI. The length of the CDR3 is 14 residues. V lost 6 bases and J 4 bases, leaving 13 bases between the germline ends. The CDR3 nucleotides read TGTGCCAGCAGCCTCACCACAGGTTACAATGAGCAGTTCTTC. Residues: CASSLTTGYNEQFF.

The V call is TRBV29-1, the J call TRBJ2-7, with 11 bases aligning to TRBD2. The trim removed 6 bases at V and 0 bases at J, leaving 4 bases unmatched. The CDR3 extends over 14 amino acids. Germline V gene sequence: CDR1 SQVTM, CDR2 ANQGSEA. The CDR3 is CSVRTSGGSYEQYF. CDR3 in DNA: TGCAGCGTCAGAACTAGCGGGGGCTCCTACGAGCAGTACTTC.

This clonotype was observed at least ten times. The CDR3 loop is CATSDADQETQYF. The CDR3 DNA sequence: TGTGCCACCAGTGACGCAGACCAAGAGACCCAGTACTTC. The chain carries TRBV24-1 and TRBJ2-5; no clear D gene. Germline V gives CDR1 KGHDR, CDR2 SFDVKD. V lost 4 bases and J lost 0, with 5 bases in between. The CDR3 contains 13 residues.

Many counts were recorded for this clonotype. The chain carries TRBV7-2 and TRBJ1-3; 7 positions match TRBD1. V lost 2 bases to trimming and J lost 3 bases; unmatched junction nucleotides: 7. The CDR3 is 16 amino acids. Per the germline V gene, CDR1 is SGHTA and CDR2 is FQGNSA. In DNA form, the CDR3 reads TGTGCCAGCAGCTTACTAGTTGGGACAGTTGGAAACACCATATATTTT. It specifies CASSLLVGTVGNTIYF.

This clonotype occurred many times. The chain has TRBV20-1 and TRBJ2-3; possibly TRBD1 for D (5 bases). CDR1 DFQATT and CDR2 SNEGSKA come from the germline V gene (reference sequence). The CDR3 runs to 14 residues. CDR3 loop: CSPIDSSSTDTQYF. For the CDR3, the DNA is TGCAGCCCGATCGACAGCTCTAGCACAGATACGCAGTATTTT.